This T cell receptor (beta chain) was recorded in a study of graft-versus-host responses after intestinal transplantation. The wider study: Each recipient received anti-thymocyte globulin induction, then tacrolimus and steroids for around 3 years.

Intraepithelial lymphocytes and lamina propria lymphocytes were released through processing of graft tissue. Only in-frame clones appear in the TCRdb table, and some are missing; sequencing was by immunoSEQ multiplex PCR. The data hold approximately 60,000 clones, with around 86% observed a single time. V lost 5 bases and J lost 8; bases outside the gene matches: 10. The germline V gene has CDR1 WNHNN and CDR2 SYGVQD (reference sequence). This CDR3 contains 14 residues. The chain joins TRBV10-1 to TRBJ1-1, with TRBD1 matching 8 bases. The sequencing here drew on ileum tissue, taken approximately 370 days after transplant. The clonotype was recovered from a human patient who received an intestinal transplant, so some T cells may come from the graft donor. The CDR3: CASSPLATGGEAFF. The CDR3 DNA sequence: TGCGCCAGCAGTCCCCTGGCTACAGGGGGAGAAGCTTTCTTT.